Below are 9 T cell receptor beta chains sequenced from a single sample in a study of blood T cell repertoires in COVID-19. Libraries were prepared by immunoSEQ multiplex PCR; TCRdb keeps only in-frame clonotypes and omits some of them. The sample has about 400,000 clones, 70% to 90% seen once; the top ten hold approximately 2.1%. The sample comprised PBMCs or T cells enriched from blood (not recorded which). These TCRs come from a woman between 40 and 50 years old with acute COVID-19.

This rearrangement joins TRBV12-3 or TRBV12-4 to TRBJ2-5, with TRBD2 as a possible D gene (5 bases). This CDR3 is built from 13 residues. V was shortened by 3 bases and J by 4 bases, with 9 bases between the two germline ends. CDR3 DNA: TGTGCCAGCAGTTTGAGGGTTGCAGAGACCCAGTACTTC. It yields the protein CASSLRVAETQYF.

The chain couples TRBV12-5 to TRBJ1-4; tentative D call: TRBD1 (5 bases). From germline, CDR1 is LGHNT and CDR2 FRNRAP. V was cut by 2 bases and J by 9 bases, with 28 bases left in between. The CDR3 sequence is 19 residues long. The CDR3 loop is CASGLSTINPRGVRQKLFF. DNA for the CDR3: TGTGCTAGTGGTTTGTCAACCATCAACCCACGGGGGGTTAGACAAAAACTGTTTTTT.

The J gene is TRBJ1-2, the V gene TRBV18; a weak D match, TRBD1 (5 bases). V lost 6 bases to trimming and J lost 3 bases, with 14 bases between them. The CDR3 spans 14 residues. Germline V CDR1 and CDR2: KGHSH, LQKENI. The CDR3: CASSGRGGDYGYTF. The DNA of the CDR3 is TGTGCCAGCTCCGGCAGAGGAGGGGACTATGGCTACACCTTC.

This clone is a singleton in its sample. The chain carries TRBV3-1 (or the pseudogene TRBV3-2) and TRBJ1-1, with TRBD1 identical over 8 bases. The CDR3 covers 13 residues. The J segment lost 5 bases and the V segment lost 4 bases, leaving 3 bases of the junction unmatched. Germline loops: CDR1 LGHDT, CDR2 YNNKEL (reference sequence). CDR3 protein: CASSPRTGTEAFF. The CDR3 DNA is TGTGCCAGCAGCCCGAGGACAGGGACTGAAGCTTTCTTT.

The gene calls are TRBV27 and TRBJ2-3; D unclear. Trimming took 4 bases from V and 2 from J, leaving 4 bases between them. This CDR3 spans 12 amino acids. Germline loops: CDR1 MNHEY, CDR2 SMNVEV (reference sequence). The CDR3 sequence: CASSSYTDTQYF. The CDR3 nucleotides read TGTGCCAGCAGTTCCTACACAGATACGCAGTATTTT.

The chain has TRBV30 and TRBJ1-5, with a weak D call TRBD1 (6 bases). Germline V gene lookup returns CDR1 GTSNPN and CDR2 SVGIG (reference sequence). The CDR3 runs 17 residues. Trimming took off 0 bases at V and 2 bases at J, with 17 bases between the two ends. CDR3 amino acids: CAWSVLGGGGRNQPQHF. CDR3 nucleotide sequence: TGTGCCTGGAGTGTACTGGGGGGGGGCGGACGCAATCAGCCCCAGCATTTT. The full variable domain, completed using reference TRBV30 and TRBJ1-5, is SQTIHQWPATLVQPVGSPLSLECTVEGTSNPNLYWYRQAAGRGLQLLFYSVGIGQISSEVPQNLSASRPQDRQFILSSKKLLLSDSGFYLCAWSVLGGGGRNQPQHFGDGTRLSIL.

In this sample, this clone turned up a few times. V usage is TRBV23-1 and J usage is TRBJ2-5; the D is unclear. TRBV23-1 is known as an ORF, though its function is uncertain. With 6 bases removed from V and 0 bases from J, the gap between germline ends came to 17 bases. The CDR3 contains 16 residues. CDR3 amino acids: CASRPSTESYQETQYF. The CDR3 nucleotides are TGCGCCAGCAGGCCCTCTACAGAATCATACCAAGAGACCCAGTACTTC.

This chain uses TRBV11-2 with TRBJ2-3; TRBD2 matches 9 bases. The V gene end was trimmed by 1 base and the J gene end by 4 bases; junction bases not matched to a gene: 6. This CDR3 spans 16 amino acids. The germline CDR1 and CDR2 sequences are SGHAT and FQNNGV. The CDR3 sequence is CASSLGRGGPADTQYF. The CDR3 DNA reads TGTGCCAGCAGCTTAGGGCGGGGGGGCCCCGCAGATACGCAGTATTTT.

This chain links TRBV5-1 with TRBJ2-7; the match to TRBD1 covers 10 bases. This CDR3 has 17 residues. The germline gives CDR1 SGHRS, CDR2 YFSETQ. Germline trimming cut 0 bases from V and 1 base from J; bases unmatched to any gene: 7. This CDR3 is CASSLEGWGQGSYEQYF. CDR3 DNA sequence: TGCGCCAGCAGCTTGGAAGGTTGGGGACAGGGGTCCTACGAGCAGTACTTC.